This section outlines one T cell receptor beta chain sequence together with its context. What it binds is unknown. Primers included in the PCR were 60 Vbeta and 13 Jbeta primers. Only in-frame clones appear in the TCRdb table, and some are missing; sequencing was by immunoSEQ multiplex PCR. The repertoire holds 240,000 or so clones, with about 81% as singletons. Trimming removed 3 bases at V and 0 bases at J, with 10 bases between. The CDR3 extends over 15 amino acids. Germline V gene lookup returns CDR1 SGHAT and CDR2 FQNNGV. This sample is part of a study of cytomegalovirus exposure and HLA in healthy donors. Findings of the study overall: Donor immune exposure was known only as CMV serostatus.

Sequencing input: PBMCs. The chain is built from TRBV11-2 and TRBJ2-3, with a possible D match to TRBD2 (6 bases). The clonotype originates from a woman between 55 and 75 years old in good health and CMV-seropositive. CDR3 sequence (DNA): TGTGCCAGCAGCTTCTTTAGCGGTAGCACAGATACGCAGTATTTT. It is translated as CASSFFSGSTDTQYF.